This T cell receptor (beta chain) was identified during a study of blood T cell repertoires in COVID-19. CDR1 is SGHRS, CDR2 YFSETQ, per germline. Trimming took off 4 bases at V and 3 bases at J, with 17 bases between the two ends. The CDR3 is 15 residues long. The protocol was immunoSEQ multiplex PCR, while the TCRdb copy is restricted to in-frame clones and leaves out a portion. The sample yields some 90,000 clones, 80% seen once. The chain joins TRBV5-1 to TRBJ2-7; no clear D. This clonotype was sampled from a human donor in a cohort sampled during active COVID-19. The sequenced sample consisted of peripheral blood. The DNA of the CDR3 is TGCGCCAGCAGCCAGGTACTTAACCCTCGCTACGAGCAGTACTTC. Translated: CASSQVLNPRYEQYF.